Following are 22 T cell receptor beta chains from one sample sequenced in a study of T cell repertoires in cytomegalovirus infection. TCRdb fed the reads into MiXCR, producing one record per CDR3 protein. The top ten clones hold approximately 13% of a sample with approximately 350,000 distinct CDR3 sequences, about 34% of them seen once. These receptors have no identified antigens. Sequencing used cultured PBMCs, obtained from culture after CMV antigen stimulation. The receptors were gathered from a human donor in good health (CMV status not recorded). Some clones in this sample may be carry-over from other donors' samples.

This chain joins TRBV25-1 and TRBJ2-3; 7 bases agree with TRBD1. This CDR3 is built from 13 residues. Trimming cost V 3 bases and J 3 bases; bases outside gene matches: 0. Germline CDR1 is MGHDK and CDR2 is SYGVNS. The CDR3 is CASSETGTDTQYF. CDR3 DNA sequence: TGTGCCAGCAGTGAGACAGGGACAGATACGCAGTATTTT. Drawing the rest from reference TRBV25-1 and TRBJ2-3, the complete variable domain is EADIYQTPRYLVIGTGKKITLECSQTMGHDKMYWYQQDPGMELHLIHYSYGVNSTEKGDLSSESTVSRIRTEHFPLTLESARPSHTSQYLCASSETGTDTQYFGPGTRLTVL.

This chain uses TRBV19 with TRBJ2-3; D might be TRBD2 (7 bases). CDR1 is LNHDA and CDR2 is SQIVND in the germline V gene (reference sequence). The CDR3 is 14 residues long. Trimming stripped 9 bases from V and 1 base from J, with 14 bases between. CDR3: CASGGRRGTDTQYF. The CDR3 bases are TGTGCCAGCGGGGGGCGACGGGGCACAGATACGCAGTATTTT.

The J gene is TRBJ2-1, the V gene TRBV7-9; D is possibly TRBD2 (6 bases). Germline V gene data show CDR1 as SEHNR and CDR2 as FQNEAQ (reference sequence). The V end lost 5 bases, the J end lost 8 bases, and 16 bases lay between the germline ends. The length of the CDR3 is 14 residues. CDR3 sequence: CASSPRLGYDEQFF. CDR3 in DNA: TGTGCCAGCAGCCCAAGACTAGGGTACGATGAGCAGTTCTTC.

The V and J genes are TRBV5-4 and TRBJ2-6; either TRBD1 or TRBD2 may fit D (6 bases each). Germline CDR1 SGHNT, CDR2 YYREEE (reference sequence). The CDR3 length is 15 residues. Deletions cut 4 bases from V and 2 bases from J, with 10 bases between. The CDR3 loop is CASSVGGPGANVLTF. The CDR3 DNA is TGTGCCAGCAGCGTTGGGGGGCCTGGGGCCAACGTCCTGACTTTC.

The chain couples TRBV4-2 to TRBJ2-1; TRBD2 aligns across 11 bases. Trimming took 5 bases from V and 9 from J; bases not matched to a gene: 12. Germline loops: CDR1 LGHNA, CDR2 YNFKEQ. The CDR3 is made up of 16 amino acids. The CDR3 loop is CASSAIAGGPYAEQFF. CDR3 DNA sequence: TGTGCCAGCAGCGCCATAGCGGGAGGGCCTTATGCTGAGCAGTTCTTC.

On this clonotype: A much larger clone lies one base from this, so it may be a read error. The chain carries TRBV7-9 and TRBJ1-2, with D unclear. The V gene's germline CDR1 is SEHNR and CDR2 FQNEAQ (reference sequence). This CDR3 has 15 residues. V dropped 3 bases and J dropped 6 bases, with 17 bases sitting between them. CDR3 region: CASSLTTDTYDGYTF. Here the CDR3 DNA reads TGTGCCAGCAGCTTGACGACGGATACCTATGATGGCTACACCTTC.

The rearrangement joins TRBV11-2 to TRBJ1-2, with 7 bases fitting TRBD1. The length of the CDR3 is 16 residues. From germline, CDR1 is SGHAT and CDR2 FQNNGV. V trimming: 3 bases; J trimming: 5 bases; junction bases outside the gene matches: 12. CDR3 DNA: TGTGCCAGCAGCTTGGGGCCCGCGGGACAGACGTATGGCTACACCTTC. Encoded protein: CASSLGPAGQTYGYTF.

The gene calls are TRBV7-2 and TRBJ2-7; the D call may be TRBD1 or TRBD2 (5 bases each). V was shortened by 5 bases and J by 0 bases, with 11 bases between the two germline ends. This CDR3 spans 14 amino acids. CDR1 and CDR2 from the germline V gene are SGHTA and FQGNSA. This chain's CDR3 is CASSPGTHSYEQYF. DNA of the CDR3: TGTGCCAGCAGCCCCGGGACCCACTCCTACGAGCAGTACTTC.

The chain is built from TRBV12-3 or TRBV12-4 and TRBJ2-1; TRBD2 aligns across 9 bases. This CDR3 contains 14 residues. Unmatched junction bases numbered 6, after V lost 10 bases and J lost 2 bases. CDR3 amino acids: CATLGGRAYNEQFF. CDR3 coding DNA: TGTGCCACCCTCGGCGGGAGGGCCTACAATGAGCAGTTCTTC.

This clonotype has only a few counts. V gene TRBV7-9 combines with J gene TRBJ2-1; no firm D call. This CDR3 is built from 11 residues. The V gene's germline CDR1 is SEHNR and CDR2 FQNEAQ (reference sequence). V lost 1 base, J lost 12 bases, and 7 bases lay in between. This CDR3 reads CASSLDRAQFF. DNA of the CDR3: TGTGCCAGCAGCTTAGATAGGGCGCAGTTCTTC.

This clonotype was observed at least ten times. The CDR3 DNA is TGTGCCAGCAGCCCGAGACCAGGTCCGAAAGAGACCCAGTACTTC. Protein: CASSPRPGPKETQYF. The chain couples TRBV7-6 to TRBJ2-5; D is unclear. Germline V gives CDR1 SGHVS, CDR2 FNYEAQ. The CDR3 is 15 amino acids. Trimming took off 5 bases at V and 3 bases at J, with 16 bases between the two ends.

V gene TRBV20-1 combines with J gene TRBJ1-5, with a weak D call TRBD1 (5 bases). CDR1 and CDR2 (germline): DFQATT, SNEGSKA (reference sequence). This CDR3 has 14 residues. V was shortened by 5 bases and J by 1 base, with 12 bases between the two germline ends. CDR3 residues: CSARRGPSNQPQHF. In nucleotides, the CDR3 is TGCAGTGCTCGCCGGGGCCCAAGCAATCAGCCCCAGCATTTT.

The chain recombines TRBV2 with TRBJ2-5; 9 positions agree with TRBD1. CDR1 and CDR2 from the germline V gene are SNHLY and FYNNEI. The CDR3 length is 14 residues. The V and J ends lost 10 bases and 1 base, in that order; junction bases with no gene match: 7. CDR3 sequence: CATSGQGLQETQYF. DNA for the CDR3: TGTGCCACCTCCGGACAGGGGCTCCAAGAGACCCAGTACTTC.

V usage is TRBV4-1 and J usage is TRBJ1-1, with D maybe TRBD1 (5 bases). Trimming stripped 4 bases from V and 0 bases from J, with 15 bases between. Germline lookup yields CDR1 MGHRA and CDR2 YSYEKL. The CDR3 is made up of 16 amino acids. The CDR3, as DNA: TGCGCCAGCAGCCGGGAAGGGGAGTATGTGAACACTGAAGCTTTCTTT. It codes for CASSREGEYVNTEAFF.

This clonotype has only a few counts. The chain employs TRBV6-1 and TRBJ2-1; D gene ambiguous. Germline V CDR1 and CDR2: MNHNS, SASEGT. V lost 9 bases, J lost 5 bases, and 11 bases lay in between. The CDR3 covers 12 residues. CDR3 DNA sequence: TGTGCCAGTAGGCCCCATAACAATGAGCAGTTCTTC. It specifies CASRPHNNEQFF.

In this sample, this clonotype turned up a few times. This sequence joins TRBV19 and TRBJ2-2, with 7 bases lining up with TRBD2. The CDR3 has 15 amino acids. V shed 5 bases and J 2 bases; nucleotides not matched to a gene: 5. Germline assignment: CDR1 LNHDA and CDR2 SQIVND (reference sequence). The DNA of the CDR3 is TGTGCCAGTAGTGTTAGCGGGCCAAACACCGGGGAGCTGTTTTTT. The encoded protein is CASSVSGPNTGELFF. The variable domain in full, completed from reference TRBV19 and TRBJ2-2, reads DGGITQSPKYLFRKEGQNVTLSCEQNLNHDAMYWYRQDPGQGLRLIYYSQIVNDFQKGDIAEGYSVSREKKESFPLTVTSAQKNPTAFYLCASSVSGPNTGELFFGEGSRLTVL.

This clonotype was detected once. The chain recombines TRBV12-3 or TRBV12-4 with TRBJ1-6, with 7 bases aligning to TRBD1. J gave up 12 bases and V 5 bases, and 10 bases lay outside the gene matches. This CDR3 comprises 14 residues. In nucleotides, the CDR3 is TGTGCCAGCAGTAACGGGGACAGCCTCCTACCCCTCCACTTT. This translates into CASSNGDSLLPLHF.

In this sample, this clonotype turned up a few times. The rearrangement links TRBV12-3 or TRBV12-4 to TRBJ2-5; D call uncertain. The CDR3 length is 15 residues. V lost 4 bases, J lost 5 bases, and 17 bases lay in between. The CDR3 region has the DNA TGTGCCAGCAGTTCCCCCCGCCCCCTGGGGGAGACCCAGTACTTC. This encodes CASSSPRPLGETQYF.

The chain combines TRBV19 with TRBJ2-7, with 9 bases fitting TRBD1. The CDR3 has 15 amino acids. CDR1 and CDR2 from the germline V gene are LNHDA and SQIVND (reference sequence). Germline trimming cut 1 base from V and 1 base from J; bases unmatched to any gene: 2. The DNA for the CDR3 is TGTGCCAGTAGTATAGCGGGGACAGGGTCCTACGAGCAGTACGTC. Protein: CASSIAGTGSYEQYV.

V and J are TRBV7-6 and TRBJ1-3; 7 bases match TRBD1. J gave up 0 bases and V 3 bases, and 5 bases lay outside the gene matches. CDR3 length: 16 amino acids. Germline lookup yields CDR1 SGHVS and CDR2 FNYEAQ. DNA for the CDR3: TGTGCCAGCAGCTTTCCCGGGACAGCCTCTGGAAACACCATATATTTT. Protein product: CASSFPGTASGNTIYF.

This clonotype was seen at least ten times. The V call is TRBV12-3 or TRBV12-4, the J call TRBJ2-1; TRBD2 matches at 9 bases. The CDR3 runs 15 residues. J lost 7 bases, V lost 1 base, and 5 bases had no gene match. CDR3 in DNA: TGTGCCAGCAGTTTAGGCCTAGCGGGAACAAATGAGCAGTTCTTC. Protein: CASSLGLAGTNEQFF.

The chain couples TRBV12-3 or TRBV12-4 to TRBJ2-4; 11 nucleotides agree with TRBD2. The CDR3 extends over 23 amino acids. V lost 2 bases to trimming and J lost 2 bases; unmatched junction nucleotides: 23. The DNA for the CDR3 is TGTGCCAGCAGTTTATCACCCAGGGTTAGCGGGAGGGTCCCGGGGGGGACCAAAAACATTCAGTACTTC. Its protein is CASSLSPRVSGRVPGGTKNIQYF.